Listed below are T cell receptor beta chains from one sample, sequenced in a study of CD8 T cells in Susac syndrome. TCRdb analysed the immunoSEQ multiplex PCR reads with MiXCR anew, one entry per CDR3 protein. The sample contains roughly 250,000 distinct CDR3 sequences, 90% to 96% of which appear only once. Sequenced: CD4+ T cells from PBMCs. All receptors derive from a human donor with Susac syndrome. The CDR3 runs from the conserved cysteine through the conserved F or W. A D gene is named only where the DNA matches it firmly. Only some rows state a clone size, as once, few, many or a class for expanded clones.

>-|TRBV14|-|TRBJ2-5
CASSPSGAYQETQYF
TGTGCCAGCAGCCCCAGCGGAGCGTACCAAGAGACCCAGTACTTC
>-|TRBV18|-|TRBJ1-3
CASSPPGQGSSGNTIYF
TGTGCCAGCTCACCACCGGGCCAGGGGTCCTCTGGAAACACCATATATTTT
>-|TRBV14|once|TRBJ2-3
CASSSPVGSMTDTQYF
TGTGCCAGCAGCTCCCCGGTCGGGAGTATGACAGATACGCAGTATTTT
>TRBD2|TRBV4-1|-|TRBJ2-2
CASSPFGLREAANTGELFF
TGCGCCAGCAGTCCATTTGGCCTGCGGGAGGCCGCTAACACCGGGGAGCTGTTTTTT
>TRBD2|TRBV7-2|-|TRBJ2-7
CASSFGLAGVIYEQYF
TGTGCCAGCAGCTTCGGACTAGCGGGAGTCATCTACGAGCAGTACTTC
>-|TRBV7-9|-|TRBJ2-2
CASSYPVGASTGELFF
TGTGCCAGCAGCTACCCCGTAGGGGCGAGCACCGGGGAGCTGTTTTTT
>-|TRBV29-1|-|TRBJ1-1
CSVAGTNAEAFF
TGCAGCGTTGCCGGGACCAATGCTGAAGCTTTCTTT
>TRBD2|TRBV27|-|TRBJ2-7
CASRGTSGDEQYF
TGTGCCAGCAGGGGTACTAGCGGGGACGAGCAGTACTTC
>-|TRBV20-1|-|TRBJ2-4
CSAARDGTNIQYF
TGCAGTGCTGCCCGGGACGGAACAAACATTCAGTACTTC
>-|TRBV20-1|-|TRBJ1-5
CSAVIGTLGNQPQHF
TGCAGTGCTGTCATAGGGACCTTGGGCAATCAGCCCCAGCATTTT
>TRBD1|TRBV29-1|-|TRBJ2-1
CSAGTGYNEQFF
TGCAGCGCCGGGACAGGGTACAATGAGCAGTTCTTC
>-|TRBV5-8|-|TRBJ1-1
CASSFLRLGRTEAFF
TGTGCCAGCAGCTTTTTACGGTTGGGGAGAACTGAAGCTTTCTTT
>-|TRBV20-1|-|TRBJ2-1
CSARDYRHEQFF
TGCAGTGCTAGAGATTACAGACATGAGCAGTTCTTC
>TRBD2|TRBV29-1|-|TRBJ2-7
CSVRRPPGRRREGYEQYF
TGCAGCGTACGGCGGCCGCCGGGAAGAAGGCGGGAGGGCTACGAGCAGTACTTC
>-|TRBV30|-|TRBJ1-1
CAWSVFGGADTEAFF
TGTGCCTGGAGTGTATTTGGGGGCGCTGACACTGAAGCTTTCTTT
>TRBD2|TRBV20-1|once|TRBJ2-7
CSAIRGGQVSYEQYF
TGCAGTGCTATCCGGGGGGGGCAGGTGTCCTACGAGCAGTACTTC
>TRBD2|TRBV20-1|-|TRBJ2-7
CSAGTSGRGGNEQYF
TGCAGTGCTGGGACTAGCGGGAGAGGCGGTAACGAGCAGTACTTC
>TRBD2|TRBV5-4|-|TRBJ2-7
CASSSELAVSYEQYF
TGTGCCAGCAGCTCCGAACTAGCGGTTTCCTACGAGCAGTACTTC
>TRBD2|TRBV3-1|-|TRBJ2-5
CASSRTLAPNRETQYF
TGTGCCAGCAGCCGAACACTAGCGCCCAACAGAGAGACCCAGTACTTC
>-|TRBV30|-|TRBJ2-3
CAWSVGVGILGYF
-
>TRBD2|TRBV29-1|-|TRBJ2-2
CSVGAGARIGELFF
TGCAGCGTTGGAGCGGGAGCGAGGATCGGGGAGCTGTTTTTT
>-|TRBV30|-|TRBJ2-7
CAWSVGGSIYEQYF
TGTGCCTGGAGTGTAGGGGGATCAATCTACGAGCAGTACTTC
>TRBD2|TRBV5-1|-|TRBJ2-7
CASSLAGGRAGHEQYF
TGCGCCAGCAGCTTGGCCGGCGGGAGGGCCGGTCACGAGCAGTACTTC
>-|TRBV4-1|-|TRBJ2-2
CASSQVVGSRPGELFF
TGCGCCAGCAGCCAAGTTGTGGGGTCCCGTCCCGGGGAGCTGTTTTTT
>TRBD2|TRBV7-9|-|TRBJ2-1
CASSLEAGEQFF
TGTGCCAGCAGCTTAGAAGCGGGAGAGCAGTTCTTC
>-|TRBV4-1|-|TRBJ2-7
CASSQGAGVSYEQYF
TGCGCCAGCAGCCAAGGGGCAGGGGTCTCCTACGAGCAGTACTTC
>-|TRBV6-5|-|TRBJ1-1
CATHGVFNTEAFF
TGTGCCACCCACGGAGTTTTCAACACTGAAGCTTTCTTT
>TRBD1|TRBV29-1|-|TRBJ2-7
CSVEPRDREGQYF
TGCAGCGTTGAACCCCGGGACAGGGAGGGGCAGTACTTC
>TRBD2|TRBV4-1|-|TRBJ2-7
CASSLLAGAHYEQYF
TGCGCCAGCAGCCTGCTGGCGGGAGCCCACTACGAGCAGTACTTC
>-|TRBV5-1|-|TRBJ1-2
CASSPDDDYGYTF
TGCGCCAGCAGCCCCGATGACGACTATGGCTACACCTTC
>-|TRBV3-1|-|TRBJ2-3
CASSPRVGTQYF
TGTGCCAGCAGCCCCCGAGTGGGGACGCAGTATTTT
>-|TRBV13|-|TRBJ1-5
CASSLDAGQPQHF
TGTGCCAGCAGCTTAGACGCGGGGCAGCCCCAGCATTTT
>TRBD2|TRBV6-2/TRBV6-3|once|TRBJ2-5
CASSYPGLAGETQYF
TGTGCCAGCAGTTACCCGGGACTAGCGGGAGAGACCCAGTACTTC
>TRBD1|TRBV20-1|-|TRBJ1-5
CSASPQIQGARSNQPQHF
TGCAGTGCTAGTCCCCAAATCCAGGGGGCGAGAAGCAATCAGCCCCAGCATTTT
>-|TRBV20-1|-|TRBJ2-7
CSVQGLREQYF
TGCAGTGTTCAGGGACTCAGGGAGCAGTACTTC
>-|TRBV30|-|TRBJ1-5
CAWQQDNQPQHF
TGTGCCTGGCAACAGGATAATCAGCCCCAGCATTTT
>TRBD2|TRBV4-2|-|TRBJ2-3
CASSQTAGRDTQYF
TGTGCCAGCAGCCAAACCGCCGGGAGGGATACGCAGTATTTT
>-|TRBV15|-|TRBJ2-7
CATSRDRSASYEQYF
TGTGCCACCAGCAGAGATCGGTCGGCTTCCTACGAGCAGTACTTC
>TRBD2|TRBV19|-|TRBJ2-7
CATKAGSYEQYF
TGTGCCACTAAAGCGGGATCGTACGAGCAGTACTTC
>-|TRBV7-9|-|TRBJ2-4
CASSKEGGKNIQYF
TGTGCCAGCAGCAAAGAGGGGGGCAAAAACATTCAGTACTTC
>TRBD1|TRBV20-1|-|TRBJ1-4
CSATPLTGRNEKLFF
TGCAGTGCGACCCCCCTGACAGGGAGGAATGAAAAACTGTTTTTT
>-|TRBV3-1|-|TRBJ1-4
CASSQESEKLFF
TGTGCCAGCAGCCAAGAAAGTGAAAAACTGTTTTTT
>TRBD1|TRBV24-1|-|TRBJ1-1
CATSDSQGARNTEAFF
TGTGCCACCAGTGATTCACAGGGGGCGCGAAACACTGAAGCTTTCTTT
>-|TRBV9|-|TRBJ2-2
CASSAPPGITGELFF
TGTGCCAGCAGCGCTCCACCCGGAATCACCGGGGAGCTGTTTTTT
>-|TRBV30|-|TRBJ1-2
CAMRLVPGYTF
TGTGCCATGAGACTAGTACCTGGCTACACCTTC
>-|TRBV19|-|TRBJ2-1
CASTRGEVDEQFF
TGTGCCAGTACCCGGGGCGAAGTGGATGAGCAGTTCTTC
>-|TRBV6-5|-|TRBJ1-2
CASSYRTGPGGYGYTF
TGTGCCAGCAGTTACCGGACCGGCCCCGGGGGCTATGGCTACACCTTC
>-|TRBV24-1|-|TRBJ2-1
CATSERALEQFF
TGTGCCACCAGTGAGCGGGCCTTAGAGCAGTTCTTC
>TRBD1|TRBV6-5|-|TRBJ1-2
CASSSPGGRDGYTF
TGTGCCAGCAGTTCTCCAGGGGGAAGGGATGGCTACACCTTC
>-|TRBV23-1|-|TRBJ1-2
CASPSEVFHLIYGYTF
TGCGCCAGCCCATCAGAGGTGTTCCATCTCATCTATGGCTACACCTTC